A single sample gave rise to the 13 T cell receptor beta chains below, sequenced in a study of T-cell memory formation after mild COVID-19. Each CDR3 protein gets one entry after TCRdb re-called the 5' RACE reads with MiXCR. The sample records 450,000 or so distinct CDR3 sequences, more than 20% being singletons. Sequencing input: PBMCs or a T cell subset sorted from them (not recorded which). The receptors derive from an adult woman who had mild COVID-19 (a few samples of this study predate the infection). Cell type and time point are not known.

The chain employs TRBV6-5 and TRBJ2-1, with 9 nucleotides matching TRBD1. The trim removed 4 bases at V and 10 bases at J, leaving 8 bases unmatched. Germline values: CDR1 MNHEY, CDR2 SVGAGI. There are 14 residues in the CDR3. CDR3 sequence reads: CASSFRDRDPEQFF. CDR3 DNA sequence: TGTGCCAGCAGTTTCCGGGACAGGGACCCGGAGCAGTTCTTC.

V is TRBV29-1 and J is TRBJ2-7; possibly TRBD2 for D (6 bases). Germline V lookup: CDR1 SQVTM, CDR2 ANQGSEA. CDR3 size: 12 residues. The V and J ends lost 6 bases and 4 bases respectively, with 13 bases between them. CDR3 in DNA: TGCAGCGTCCCGGGAGTAGGGTACGAGCAGTACTTC. Residues: CSVPGVGYEQYF.

V and J are TRBV2 and TRBJ2-7; 8 bases agree with TRBD2. CDR1 and CDR2 from the germline V gene are SNHLY and FYNNEI. J gave up 3 bases and V 1 base, and 5 bases lay outside the gene matches. The CDR3 is made up of 15 amino acids. CDR3 in DNA: TGTGCCAGCAGTGAAGGTGGCGGGGGGAGCTACGAGCAGTACTTC. It yields the protein CASSEGGGGSYEQYF.

This clonotype has just a few counts. The V gene is TRBV6-5, the J gene TRBJ2-1; 8 nucleotides line up with TRBD1. Germline V gene lookup returns CDR1 MNHEY and CDR2 SVGAGI. This CDR3 region has 15 residues. V shed 4 bases, J shed 1 base, and the junction held 3 bases outside the gene matches. This chain's CDR3 is CASSLQGGSYNEQFF. CDR3 DNA sequence: TGTGCCAGCAGTTTACAGGGGGGTTCCTACAATGAGCAGTTCTTC.

This clonotype was counted only a few times. The V call is TRBV6-5, the J call TRBJ1-4, with D possibly matching TRBD1 (5 bases). Germline V gene sequence: CDR1 MNHEY, CDR2 SVGAGI. CDR3 size: 17 residues. V was trimmed by 4 bases and J by 7 bases, leaving 22 bases between them. CDR3 coding DNA: TGTGCCAGCAGTTCCCCCGGTCAGAGGGGACGGGGTGAAAAACTGTTTTTT. Translating gives CASSSPGQRGRGEKLFF.

The genes are TRBV10-3 and TRBJ2-5; TRBD2 aligns across 8 bases. Germline CDR1 reads ENHRY; CDR2 reads SYGVKD. Trimming took 2 bases from V and 4 from J; bases not matched to a gene: 3. The CDR3 runs to 14 residues. The CDR3 protein is CAISEREGRETQYF. The CDR3 DNA follows: TGTGCCATCAGTGAGCGGGAGGGCCGAGAGACCCAGTACTTC.

The V call is TRBV15, the J call TRBJ2-3; 14 bases are a match to TRBD2. The CDR3 runs 20 residues. Germline V lookup: CDR1 LNHNV, CDR2 YYDKDF (reference sequence). V trimming: 1 base; J trimming: 6 bases; junction bases outside the gene matches: 15. The CDR3 DNA sequence: TGTGCCACCAGCAGAGTCCTCACCGGACTAGCGGGGGGACTCAGGGATACGCAGTATTTT. Its protein product is CATSRVLTGLAGGLRDTQYF.

This chain links TRBV12-3 or TRBV12-4 with TRBJ2-3; 7 bases map to TRBD1. Trimming cost V 6 bases and J 7 bases; bases outside gene matches: 13. The CDR3 sequence is 15 residues long. In DNA, the CDR3 is TGTGCCAGCAGCGTAAGCCGGGACAGCGCCCATACGCAGTATTTT. Translating gives CASSVSRDSAHTQYF.

This clonotype was seen a few times. The chain couples TRBV20-1 to TRBJ2-2; perhaps TRBD2 as D (5 bases). Germline-derived CDR1 and CDR2 are DFQATT and SNEGSKA (reference sequence). V gave up 3 bases and J gave up 7 bases, with 9 bases separating them. This CDR3 comprises 12 residues. CDR3 sequence (DNA): TGCAGTGCTAGGCGGAGCGGCGGGGAGCTGTTTTTT. Residues: CSARRSGGELFF.

This clonotype has just a few counts. The chain combines TRBV7-8 with TRBJ2-1, with D tentatively TRBD2 (5 bases). The CDR3 extends over 15 amino acids. Germline V gene data show CDR1 as SGHVS and CDR2 as FQNEAQ. V shed 2 bases and J shed 4 bases, with 12 bases lying between them. CDR3 amino acids: CASSLSELGYNEQFF. The CDR3 nucleotides read TGTGCCAGCAGCTTATCCGAACTAGGTTACAATGAGCAGTTCTTC.

The chain employs TRBV11-1 and TRBJ2-2, with D tentatively TRBD2 (6 bases). Trimming pared 4 bases from V and 4 bases from J, leaving 13 bases between. The CDR3 has 15 amino acids. Per germline, CDR1 SGHAT and CDR2 FQDESV (reference sequence). In DNA, the CDR3 is TGTGCCAGCAGCTCCTCGGGACTCGTCACCGGGGAGCTGTTTTTT. This encodes CASSSSGLVTGELFF. Variable domain in full (rest from reference TRBV11-1 and TRBJ2-2): EAEVAQSPRYKITEKSQAVAFWCDPISGHATLYWYRQILGQGPELLVQFQDESVVDDSQLPKDRFSAERLKGVDSTLKIQPAELGDSAMYLCASSSSGLVTGELFFGEGSRLTVL.

The V and J genes are TRBV2 and TRBJ2-5; TRBD1 matches at 11 bases. The V and J ends lost 7 bases and 5 bases, in that order; junction bases with no gene match: 6. The CDR3 runs 14 residues. CDR1 and CDR2 (germline): SNHLY, FYNNEI. This CDR3 is CASTTDRGRETQYF. The CDR3 nucleotides read TGTGCCAGCACCACGGACAGGGGGCGGGAGACCCAGTACTTC.

The rearrangement uses TRBV4-1 and TRBJ2-1; the D is unclear. The CDR3 is made up of 16 amino acids. The germline gives CDR1 MGHRA, CDR2 YSYEKL. Between the trimmed V and J ends, which lost 0 bases and 1 base, there was a span of 10 bases. The chain's CDR3 is CASSQDRLESYNEQFF. Written as DNA, the CDR3 is TGCGCCAGCAGCCAAGATAGGCTAGAATCCTACAATGAGCAGTTCTTC.